Each of the 13 T cell receptor beta chains below was sequenced from the same sample in a study of blood T cell repertoires in COVID-19. Libraries were prepared by immunoSEQ multiplex PCR; TCRdb keeps only in-frame clonotypes and omits some of them. This table holds approximately 210,000 clones, just over 90% found once. Input material: peripheral blood. The receptors originated from a man aged 25 to 40 with acute or convalescent COVID-19.

CDR3 in DNA: TGTGCCAGCAGACATGATGTGGGGGGCCAAGAGACCCAGTACTTC. Amino acid sequence: CASRHDVGGQETQYF. The chain has TRBV2 and TRBJ2-5; possible D gene TRBD2, 6 bases. Germline V lookup: CDR1 SNHLY, CDR2 FYNNEI. The CDR3 has 15 amino acids. Trimming removed 6 bases from V and 1 base from J, with 15 bases in between.

The table lists this clone with a few counts. The chain carries TRBV30 and TRBJ1-6; D unclear. The germline V gene encodes CDR1 GTSNPN and CDR2 SVGIG (reference sequence). The CDR3 spans 12 residues. The V end was cut by 0 bases, the J end by 11 bases, with 8 bases between. The CDR3 loop is CAWSVTVAPLHF. The CDR3 DNA is TGTGCCTGGAGTGTAACGGTTGCACCCCTCCACTTT.

The chain has TRBV4-1 and TRBJ1-1, with D possibly matching TRBD1 (6 bases). The CDR3 extends over 16 amino acids. V was cut by 4 bases and J by 0 bases, with 15 bases left in between. Germline lookup yields CDR1 MGHRA and CDR2 YSYEKL. The CDR3 sequence is CASSRLRGNMNTEAFF. CDR3 coding DNA: TGCGCCAGCAGCCGGCTCAGGGGTAACATGAACACTGAAGCTTTCTTT.

The rearrangement uses TRBV2 and TRBJ2-3; 7 bases are a match to TRBD2. This CDR3 has 14 residues. Germline trimming cut 8 bases from V and 0 bases from J; bases unmatched to any gene: 5. The germline V gene encodes CDR1 SNHLY and CDR2 FYNNEI. CDR3 sequence reads: CASLPTSSTDTQYF. In DNA form, the CDR3 reads TGTGCCAGCCTGCCGACTAGCAGCACAGATACGCAGTATTTT.

The chain couples TRBV29-1 to TRBJ1-6; 10 positions match TRBD1. Germline values: CDR1 SQVTM, CDR2 ANQGSEA. V lost 7 bases to trimming and J lost 4 bases; unmatched junction nucleotides: 4. The CDR3 extends over 14 amino acids. CDR3: CSGRTGGYNSPLHF. In DNA, the CDR3 is TGCAGCGGTCGGACAGGGGGGTATAATTCACCCCTCCACTTT.

A word on this clone: At one boundary the junction diverges from the germline segment, which might be a read error. The chain couples TRBV11-3 to TRBJ2-1; 8 bases align to TRBD2. The CDR3 consists of 16 residues. CDR1 SGHNT and CDR2 YENEEA come from the germline V gene. The CDR3 spells CASSPAGTRALNGQFF. In nucleotides, the CDR3 is TGTGCCAGCAGCCCGGCGGGGACTAGGGCACTCAATGGGCAGTTCTTC.

The chain uses TRBV5-1 and TRBJ1-3; D not certain. There are 14 residues in the CDR3. CDR1 is SGHRS and CDR2 is YFSETQ in the germline V gene. Trimming removed 4 bases at V and 4 bases at J, with 12 bases between. Here the CDR3 DNA reads TGCGCCAGCAGCCACGGGTCAGTGGGAAACACCATATATTTT. This encodes CASSHGSVGNTIYF.

V usage is TRBV10-1 and J usage is TRBJ2-7; weak D call: TRBD1 (5 bases). Germline V gene lookup returns CDR1 WNHNN and CDR2 SYGVQD (reference sequence). V gave up 3 bases and J gave up 12 bases, with 15 bases separating them. The length of the CDR3 is 12 residues. DNA of the CDR3: TGCGCCAGCAGTGACAAGGACATCCCGGGGTACTTC. This gives the protein CASSDKDIPGYF.

The chain joins TRBV6-5 to TRBJ2-7, with D possibly being TRBD1 (5 bases). Germline values: CDR1 MNHEY, CDR2 SVGAGI. This CDR3 has 13 residues. Trimming took off 0 bases at V and 5 bases at J, with 8 bases between the two ends. The CDR3 sequence: CASSYSIGDEQYF. The CDR3 region has the DNA TGTGCCAGCAGTTACTCGATAGGGGACGAGCAGTACTTC.

CDR3 protein: CASSPGGMSAFEQYF. CDR3 DNA sequence: TGTGCCAGCAGCCCGGGTGGCATGTCCGCGTTCGAGCAGTACTTC. V is TRBV9 and J is TRBJ2-7; D is ambiguous. CDR1 SGDLS and CDR2 YYNGEE come from the germline V gene. The CDR3 extends over 15 amino acids. Trimming cost V 4 bases and J 6 bases, with 20 bases left between them.

This chain connects TRBV28 to TRBJ1-3, with D perhaps TRBD1 (5 bases). Germline lookup yields CDR1 MDHEN and CDR2 SYDVKM. Trimming removed 6 bases from V and 0 bases from J, with 12 bases in between. The CDR3 runs 15 residues. This chain's CDR3 is CASRRRDISGNTIYF. In DNA, the CDR3 is TGTGCCAGCAGGCGCAGGGATATCTCTGGAAACACCATATATTTT.

The V call is TRBV3-1 (or the pseudogene TRBV3-2), the J call TRBJ2-3; 14 bases agree with TRBD2. Germline CDR1 LGHDT, CDR2 YNNKEL (reference sequence). Losses at the gene ends were 3 bases for V and 7 bases for J; bases not matched to a gene: 6. This CDR3 contains 16 residues. The CDR3 bases are TGTGCCAGCAGCCAGTGGGGACTAGCGGGAGTAAATACGCAGTATTTT. Translated: CASSQWGLAGVNTQYF.

CDR3 coding DNA: TGCAGTGCTAGTAGGCCTTTGGGCCTAAGAGATACGCAGTATTTT. Protein product: CSASRPLGLRDTQYF. The chain combines TRBV20-1 with TRBJ2-3; D ambiguous. The CDR3 has 15 amino acids. V lost 3 bases, J lost 5 bases, and 18 bases lay in between. CDR1 is DFQATT and CDR2 is SNEGSKA in the germline V gene (reference sequence).